This T cell receptor beta chain stems from a study of T cell repertoires in cytomegalovirus infection. This clonotype was seen a handful of times. Germline V CDR1 and CDR2: SGHRS, YFSETQ. The CDR3 has 15 residues. With 0 bases clipped from V and 7 bases from J, the junction kept 4 bases outside the gene matches. One entry per CDR3 protein results from TCRdb running MiXCR on the reads. The sample lists approximately 700,000 distinct CDR3 sequences, roughly 36% occurring once. Sequenced input: PBMCs. The chain combines TRBV5-1 with TRBJ2-1; TRBD2 agrees at 10 bases. The receptor comes from a human donor in good health (CMV status not recorded). Some clones in this sample may be carry-over from other donors' samples. This CDR3 is CASSLVASGSNEQFF. CDR3 bases: TGCGCCAGCAGCTTGGTCGCTAGCGGGAGTAATGAGCAGTTCTTC. The full variable domain, its missing parts supplied by reference TRBV5-1 and TRBJ2-1, is KAGVTQTPRYLIKTRGQQVTLSCSPISGHRSVSWYQQTPGQGLQFLFEYFSETQRNKGNFPGRFSGRQFSNSRSEMNVSTLELGDSALYLCASSLVASGSNEQFFGPGTRLTVL.